The next 6 T cell receptor beta chains were all read from a single sample in a study of T cells in Graves' hyperthyroidism and ophthalmopathy. It was RNA transcripts that yielded the amplified TCR beta CDR3 regions. The HTBI set primed first-round TCR CDR3 RT-PCR. One entry per CDR3 protein results from TCRdb running MiXCR on the multiplex PCR reads. The profile shows about 510,000 distinct CDR3 sequences, 11% to 15% of them singletons. What was sequenced was blood. The receptors here all came from a woman aged 40 to 50 with Graves' hyperthyroidism.

This clonotype was observed many times. Here the CDR3 DNA reads TGTGCCAGCACTAACGAGAGGGTTTTCGGCTACAATGAGCAGTTCTTC. Its protein product is CASTNERVFGYNEQFF. This sequence joins TRBV28 and TRBJ2-1; tentative D call: TRBD2 (5 bases). With 7 bases removed from V and 3 bases from J, the gap between germline ends came to 19 bases. CDR1 is MDHEN and CDR2 is SYDVKM in the germline V gene. This CDR3 is 16 amino acids long. The complete variable domain, with remaining parts taken from reference TRBV28 and TRBJ2-1, reads DVKVTQSSRYLVKRTGEKVFLECVQDMDHENMFWYRQDPGLGLRLIYFSYDVKMKEKGDIPEGYSVSREKKERFSLILESASTNQTSMYLCASTNERVFGYNEQFFGPGTRLTVL.

This clonotype has a count of ten or more. The chain combines TRBV5-1 with TRBJ2-7, with 7 positions matching TRBD1. There are 15 residues in the CDR3. The J segment lost 2 bases and the V segment lost 4 bases, leaving 9 bases of the junction unmatched. CDR1 and CDR2 (germline): SGHRS, YFSETQ. The DNA for the CDR3 is TGCGCCAGCAGCGGCTCCGGGACAGCCGCCTACGAGCAGTACTTC. This gives the protein CASSGSGTAAYEQYF.

This clonotype came up a few times. The chain links TRBV12-3 or TRBV12-4 to TRBJ2-7; D not certain. CDR3 length equals 15 residues. V lost 2 bases to trimming and J lost 1 base, with 12 bases between them. CDR3 sequence reads: CASSLLPDRSYEQYF. For the CDR3, the DNA is TGTGCCAGCAGTTTATTACCAGATCGGTCCTACGAGCAGTACTTC.

The sample holds many counts of this clonotype. The chain recombines TRBV12-3 or TRBV12-4 with TRBJ1-4; D perhaps matches TRBD1 (5 bases). The CDR3 sequence is 13 residues long. The V end was cut by 1 base, the J end by 5 bases, with 5 bases between. The CDR3 protein is CASSLGTNEKLFF. The CDR3 bases are TGTGCCAGCAGTTTAGGGACAAATGAAAAACTGTTTTTT.

This clonotype has a single count. The chain couples TRBV29-1 to TRBJ2-2; D is undetermined. This CDR3 is built from 13 residues. V was clipped by 4 bases and J by 0 bases, with 6 bases between them. The V gene's germline CDR1 is SQVTM and CDR2 ANQGSEA. The CDR3 DNA sequence: TGCAGCGTTGTGGCGCCGAACACCGGGGAGCTGTTTTTT. It yields the protein CSVVAPNTGELFF.

CDR3 sequence (DNA): TGTGCCAGCAGCCAACTAAAACTAGCGCCTAGCACAGATACGCAGTATTTT. It specifies CASSQLKLAPSTDTQYF. The J gene is TRBJ2-3, the V gene TRBV3-1, with TRBD2 matching over 7 bases. This CDR3 comprises 17 residues. Germline trimming cut 2 bases from V and 0 bases from J; bases unmatched to any gene: 8. The germline V gene encodes CDR1 LGHDT and CDR2 YNNKEL (reference sequence).